This entry is about one T cell receptor (beta chain). The target antigen is unknown. Germline assignment: CDR1 MDHEN and CDR2 SYDVKM. This CDR3 is built from 12 residues. Trimming at V came to 8 bases and at J to 16 bases, leaving 9 bases not matched to a gene. Per the authors' pipeline: CDR3 was compared across clinicopathological groups, and the resulting differences were used to build a distant-metastasis classifier for papillary thyroid cancer. TCRdb used MiXCR to call clones anew from the PCR reads. V and J calls and clone size were set by TCRdb, not the authors. The sample shows around 19,000 clones, 20% of them seen only once. These data belong to a study of metastatic and nonmetastatic thyroid tumors. Study results and caveats: Versus benign nodules, malignant thyroid tumors reportedly had significantly higher TCR beta diversity, in blood and tumor.

Not a single patient had been given any form of treatment at any point before undergoing thyroid surgery. The sequenced material came from blood. This TCR was recovered from a female donor with papillary thyroid cancer or a benign thyroid nodule (not recorded which). Some clones in this sample may be carry-over from other donors' samples. The chain couples TRBV28 to TRBJ1-6, with 9 nucleotides matching TRBD1. CDR3 sequence: CASGTGIQPLHF. In DNA form, the CDR3 reads TGTGCCAGCGGGACAGGGATTCAACCACTCCACTTT.